Shown below are 30 T cell receptor beta chains from a single sample sequenced in a study of T cells in Graves' hyperthyroidism and ophthalmopathy. Using RNA transcripts as the source, TCR beta CDR3 regions were amplified. Initially, a first-round RT-PCR of the TCR CDR3 employed the HTBI primer set. TCRdb processed the multiplex PCR reads anew with MiXCR; each CDR3 protein has one entry. The sample shows over 450,000 distinct CDR3 sequences, over 13% of them seen only once. The specimen sequenced was blood. Receptors were obtained from a woman between 18 and 29 years old with Graves' hyperthyroidism.

The table lists this clonotype with many counts. This chain uses TRBV14 with TRBJ2-4, with 9 bases that match TRBD1. The CDR3 is 13 residues long. Trimming at V came to 4 bases and at J to 9 bases, leaving 4 bases not matched to a gene. The germline CDR1 and CDR2 sequences are SGHDN and FVKESK. This CDR3 reads CASSRTGDAIQYF. The CDR3, as DNA: TGTGCCAGCAGCCGGACAGGGGACGCCATTCAGTACTTC.

This chain links TRBV2 with TRBJ2-3; D not resolved. Germline CDR1 is SNHLY and CDR2 is FYNNEI. V lost 2 bases and J lost 6, with 6 bases in between. This CDR3 has 12 amino acids. The CDR3 loop is CASSELRDTQYF. The CDR3 DNA is TGTGCCAGCAGTGAACTTCGGGATACGCAGTATTTT.

This clonotype has more than one count but fewer than ten. The gene calls are TRBV19 and TRBJ1-1; the D is unclear. V was clipped by 4 bases and J by 1 base, with 10 bases between them. The CDR3 has 14 residues. Germline loops: CDR1 LNHDA, CDR2 SQIVND (reference sequence). The CDR3 sequence: CASSNQISNTEAFF. The CDR3 DNA reads TGTGCCAGTAGTAATCAGATTTCGAACACTGAAGCTTTCTTT.

This clonotype was counted at least ten times. The chain employs TRBV12-3 or TRBV12-4 and TRBJ1-5; 8 bases line up with TRBD1. The trim removed 4 bases at V and 5 bases at J, leaving 7 bases unmatched. The CDR3 extends over 15 amino acids. CDR3 loop: CASSSRDRGDQPQHF. The CDR3 coding sequence is TGTGCCAGCAGTTCCCGTGACAGGGGTGATCAGCCCCAGCATTTT.

Remarks on this clonotype: This clone may be a read error of a much larger clone one base away. The chain uses TRBV12-3 or TRBV12-4 and TRBJ1-2, with a tentative D call TRBD1 (6 bases). The CDR3 is 18 residues long. CDR3 residues: CASSLKVGVQRGAGGCTF. CDR3 nucleotide sequence: TGTGCCAGCAGTTTAAAGGTCGGGGTGCAAAGAGGCGCTGGGGGCTGCACCTTC.

This clonotype showed up many times. The genes are TRBV27 and TRBJ1-2; D might be TRBD1 (6 bases). V was pared by 5 bases and J by 6 bases, with 22 bases between. The CDR3 is 16 amino acids. CDR1 and CDR2 from the germline V gene are MNHEY and SMNVEV (reference sequence). The CDR3 region has the DNA TGTGCCAGCAGTCCCTGGGGGGCAGGGAGGGAGGATGGCTACACCTTC. Translated: CASSPWGAGREDGYTF.

This clonotype came up many times. The chain recombines TRBV20-1 with TRBJ2-3; D might be TRBD1 or TRBD2, each matching 5 bases. The CDR3 runs 14 residues. V was trimmed by 3 bases and J by 6 bases, leaving 16 bases between them. CDR1 DFQATT and CDR2 SNEGSKA come from the germline V gene (reference sequence). CDR3 nucleotides: TGCAGTGCTAGCCAGGGACGTTCCTGGGATACGCAGTATTTT. Encoded protein: CSASQGRSWDTQYF.

This clonotype was counted a few times. This chain uses TRBV5-6 with TRBJ1-5; unclear D gene. CDR1 and CDR2 (germline): SGHDT, YYEEEE. The CDR3 extends over 16 amino acids. V dropped 0 bases and J dropped 5 bases, with 15 bases sitting between them. CDR3 region: CASSLGGPRSDQPQHF. For the CDR3, the DNA is TGTGCCAGCAGCTTGGGAGGCCCCAGGTCCGATCAGCCCCAGCATTTT.

For this clonotype: A much larger clone sits a single nucleotide away, making a read error possible. This sequence joins TRBV18 and TRBJ1-1, with TRBD1 matching 7 bases. The germline V gene encodes CDR1 KGHSH and CDR2 LQKENI. This CDR3 is built from 14 residues. The CDR3 spells CTSSRDSMNTEAFF. The CDR3 DNA sequence: TGTACCAGCTCACGGGACAGTATGAACACTGAAGCTTTCTTT.

This clonotype was seen ten or more times. The chain has TRBV27 and TRBJ1-6, with a weak D call TRBD1 (5 bases). The V gene's germline CDR1 is MNHEY and CDR2 SMNVEV (reference sequence). The CDR3 is 15 amino acids. The V and J ends lost 6 bases and 4 bases respectively, with 13 bases between them. The CDR3 nucleotides read TGTGCCAGCAGACCCCCGGGACGGTATAATTCACCCCTCCACTTT. Translating it yields CASRPPGRYNSPLHF.

This clonotype was seen many times. The J gene is TRBJ2-2, the V gene TRBV9, with TRBD2 identical over 13 bases. Trimming took 3 bases from V and 1 from J; bases not matched to a gene: 6. The CDR3 has 18 amino acids. CDR1 and CDR2 from the germline V gene are SGDLS and YYNGEE. CDR3 sequence (DNA): TGTGCCAGCAGCGCGGGGGGACTAGCGGGACTGAACACCGGGGAGCTGTTTTTT. Translated: CASSAGGLAGLNTGELFF.

The gene calls are TRBV30 and TRBJ2-4; D perhaps matches TRBD1 (6 bases). V shed 5 bases and J shed 6 bases, with 11 bases lying between them. The CDR3 has 12 residues. Per germline, CDR1 GTSNPN and CDR2 SVGIG (reference sequence). The CDR3 reads CAWAGQRNIQYF. The CDR3 coding sequence is TGTGCCTGGGCCGGACAGAGAAACATTCAGTACTTC.

In its sample, this clonotype was seen a few times. This sequence may be a read error, since a much larger clone differs from it by one base. The CDR3 here is CASSGSGGEPQHF. CDR3 bases: TGCGCCAGCAGCGGATCTGGGGGCGAGCCCCAGCATTTT. This chain joins TRBV5-1 and TRBJ1-5; D is possibly TRBD1 (6 bases). V was clipped by 4 bases and J by 8 bases, with 13 bases between them. CDR3 length: 13 amino acids. Germline values: CDR1 SGHRS, CDR2 YFSETQ.

This clonotype was found many times. The chain couples TRBV12-3 or TRBV12-4 to TRBJ2-1; 9 bases fit TRBD2. With 2 bases clipped from V and 8 bases from J, the junction kept 4 bases outside the gene matches. This CDR3 region has 14 residues. In DNA form, the CDR3 reads TGTGCCAGCAGTTTATGGCGGGAGGGCCATGAGCAGTTCTTC. It encodes CASSLWREGHEQFF.

There are many counts of this clonotype. This chain joins TRBV12-3 or TRBV12-4 and TRBJ2-3; 7 nucleotides align to TRBD2. CDR3 length: 16 residues. The V segment lost 7 bases and the J segment 0 bases; nucleotides outside the gene matches: 10. CDR3 residues: CASKSSGTSSTDTQYF. The CDR3, as DNA: TGTGCCAGCAAATCTAGCGGAACTAGTAGCACAGATACGCAGTATTTT.

This clonotype has just a few counts. This chain links TRBV20-1 with TRBJ2-7; TRBD2 matches 10 bases. J gave up 3 bases and V 0 bases, and 5 bases lay outside the gene matches. The germline gives CDR1 DFQATT, CDR2 SNEGSKA (reference sequence). There are 15 residues in the CDR3. The CDR3 protein is CSARDVLAGDYEQYF. Here the CDR3 DNA reads TGCAGTGCTAGAGATGTTCTAGCGGGAGACTACGAGCAGTACTTC.

This clonotype was observed at least ten times. V gene TRBV12-5 combines with J gene TRBJ2-1, with 10 bases matching TRBD2. Germline V gives CDR1 LGHNT, CDR2 FRNRAP. J was trimmed by 5 bases and V by 3 bases; bases with no gene match: 16. This CDR3 has 19 residues. The CDR3 sequence: CASGFLASGRDFHDNEQFF. As DNA, the CDR3 is TGTGCTAGTGGTTTTCTGGCTAGCGGGAGAGATTTTCACGACAATGAGCAGTTCTTC.

This clonotype was observed many times. The DNA for the CDR3 is TGTGCCAGCAGTGTGGGGGAGACCCAGTACTTC. It translates to CASSVGETQYF. The V gene is TRBV2, the J gene TRBJ2-5; no reliable D call. CDR3 size: 11 residues. Germline loops: CDR1 SNHLY, CDR2 FYNNEI. V dropped 4 bases and J dropped 5 bases, with 5 bases sitting between them. The whole variable domain, filled in from reference TRBV2 and TRBJ2-5, reads EPEVTQTPSHQVTQMGQEVILRCVPISNHLYFYWYRQILGQKVEFLVSFYNNEISEKSEIFDDQFSVERPDGSNFTLKIRSTKLEDSAMYFCASSVGETQYFGPGTRLLVL.

Many counts were recorded for this clonotype. The V gene is TRBV20-1, the J gene TRBJ2-3, with D possibly being TRBD2 (5 bases). This CDR3 region has 15 residues. Deletions cut 4 bases from V and 0 bases from J, with 14 bases between. The germline V gene encodes CDR1 DFQATT and CDR2 SNEGSKA (reference sequence). CDR3 residues: CSAIVRRVSTDTQYF. DNA for the CDR3: TGCAGTGCTATTGTCCGGCGGGTTAGCACAGATACGCAGTATTTT.

This clonotype has ten or more counts. The chain is built from TRBV5-1 and TRBJ2-2; 9 bases match TRBD2. The CDR3 totals 17 residues. Germline V gene lookup returns CDR1 SGHRS and CDR2 YFSETQ. V gave up 4 bases and J gave up 1 base; unmatched junction bases: 8. The CDR3 reads CASSPVAGAGNTGELFF. The DNA of the CDR3 is TGCGCCAGCAGCCCAGTAGCGGGAGCGGGGAACACCGGGGAGCTGTTTTTT.

This chain connects TRBV3-1 to TRBJ1-2; unclear D gene. From germline, CDR1 is LGHDT and CDR2 YNNKEL (reference sequence). Trimming cost V 3 bases and J 8 bases, with 10 bases left between them. CDR3 length equals 12 residues. CDR3 protein: CASSQNRRGYTF. The CDR3 nucleotides read TGTGCCAGCAGCCAGAACAGAAGGGGCTACACCTTC.

The chain couples TRBV4-1 to TRBJ1-2, with D tentatively TRBD1 (6 bases). V was clipped by 1 base and J by 2 bases, with 14 bases between them. In germline, CDR1 is MGHRA, CDR2 YSYEKL. The CDR3 spans 16 residues. CDR3 loop: CASSQVAGALNYGYTF. CDR3 sequence (DNA): TGCGCCAGCAGCCAAGTGGCAGGGGCGCTAAACTATGGCTACACCTTC.

This clonotype was observed a few times. The chain recombines TRBV7-8 with TRBJ1-5, with 7 bases lining up with TRBD1. V trimming: 10 bases; J trimming: 0 bases; junction bases outside the gene matches: 6. Germline V CDR1 and CDR2: SGHVS, FQNEAQ. This CDR3 is 14 amino acids long. The CDR3 loop reads CATGQVYSNQPQHF. The CDR3 DNA sequence: TGTGCCACTGGACAGGTATATAGCAATCAGCCCCAGCATTTT. Full variable domain (outside the CDR3, taken from reference TRBV7-8 and TRBJ1-5): GAGVSQSPRYKVAKRGQDVALRCDPISGHVSLFWYQQALGQGPEFLTYFQNEAQLDKSGLPSDRFFAERPEGSVSTLKIQRTQQEDSAVYLCATGQVYSNQPQHFGDGTRLSIL.

V is TRBV5-6 and J is TRBJ2-5, with D uncertain. V dropped 1 base and J dropped 2 bases, with 12 bases sitting between them. Germline V CDR1 and CDR2: SGHDT, YYEEEE. CDR3 length equals 15 residues. CDR3 in amino acids: CASSLLSAGQETQYF. CDR3 nucleotide sequence: TGTGCCAGCAGCTTGTTATCAGCAGGACAAGAGACCCAGTACTTC.

This clonotype was seen only a few times. J is TRBJ2-2 and V is TRBV6-1, with 8 bases aligning to TRBD2. The trim removed 8 bases at V and 1 base at J, leaving 6 bases unmatched. The V gene's germline CDR1 is MNHNS and CDR2 SASEGT. The CDR3 totals 15 residues. In DNA, the CDR3 is TGTGCCAGCCACCCCGCGGGGGGGAACACCGGGGAGCTGTTTTTT. It encodes CASHPAGGNTGELFF.

CDR3 sequence reads: CASSFKGANTGELFF. The CDR3 DNA follows: TGTGCCAGCAGCTTTAAGGGGGCCAACACCGGGGAGCTGTTTTTT. The chain is built from TRBV7-2 and TRBJ2-2; 7 bases fit TRBD1. Germline CDR1 and CDR2: SGHTA and FQGNSA. With 3 bases clipped from V and 2 bases from J, the junction kept 3 bases outside the gene matches. This CDR3 comprises 15 residues.

This rearrangement joins TRBV6-1 to TRBJ2-7, with a weak D call TRBD2 (6 bases). The germline V gene has CDR1 MNHNS and CDR2 SASEGT. This CDR3 has 13 residues. V shed 8 bases and J shed 3 bases, with 14 bases lying between them. The CDR3 here is CASGPGVDYEQYF. The DNA for the CDR3 is TGTGCCAGCGGGCCGGGAGTAGACTACGAGCAGTACTTC.

Worth noting for this clonotype: Given a much more abundant clone one base away, this may be a read error. The conserved phenylalanine or tryptophan normally closing the CDR3 is absent here, so this likely arose from a read error. The genes are TRBV11-3 and TRBJ2-7; 8 positions agree with TRBD1. The germline V gene has CDR1 SGHNT and CDR2 YENEEA. After removal of 5 bases from V and 5 bases from J, the junction contained 8 bases not matched to a gene. The CDR3 extends over 14 amino acids. CDR3: CASSAGQGGNEQYI. For the CDR3, the DNA is TGTGCCAGCAGCGCCGGACAGGGAGGTAACGAGCAGTACATC.

This clonotype was seen many times. The chain employs TRBV30 and TRBJ2-3; D not resolved. In germline, CDR1 is GTSNPN, CDR2 SVGIG (reference sequence). V lost 2 bases, J lost 4 bases, and 16 bases lay in between. CDR3 length: 15 residues. The CDR3 sequence is CAWSPLQVNSDTQYF. The CDR3, as DNA: TGTGCCTGGAGTCCCCTTCAGGTCAACTCAGATACGCAGTATTTT.

This clonotype appeared many times. The chain combines TRBV29-1 with TRBJ1-1; TRBD1 might be the D (6 bases). V shed 1 base and J shed 5 bases, with 11 bases lying between them. In germline, CDR1 is SQVTM, CDR2 ANQGSEA. This CDR3 is 13 amino acids long. CDR3 sequence (DNA): TGCAGCGTTGAAGTAGGGGGGAGGACTGAAGCTTTCTTT. Its protein is CSVEVGGRTEAFF.